This T cell receptor beta chain derives from a study of cytomegalovirus exposure and HLA in healthy donors (TCRdb year 2017). General notes on the study: In an earlier analysis of roughly 590 of the donors, roughly 300 Gb of sequence data and some 100 million unique TCR beta sequences from about 190 million T cells were reported. Roughly 300 gigabases of sequencing data and roughly 90 million unique TCR sequences were included in an early release covering 550 to 650 HLA-typed donors. Of the roughly 400 genotyped donors, about 80% fell in the genetic ancestry cluster associated with self-reported Caucasian donors. The study aimed to test whether signatures of past pathogen exposure could be identified by cataloging public T cell receptors. The study used immunosequencing to profile the T cell repertoires of 666 subjects and linked those repertoires to cytomegalovirus serostatus. Along with the approximately 650-subject first cohort, a separate validation cohort of around 110 different subjects was used. High-throughput TCR immunosequencing, statistical association of individual TCRs with disease status, and machine learning were combined to predict cytomegalovirus infection status. A later analysis re-examined previously published TCR beta repertoires from just over 650 donors and added high-resolution HLA genotyping to investigate patterns of TCR occurrence. The later analysis used no new phenotypic data to find candidate immune exposures, relying instead on TCR beta sequences and their occurrence across donors. An earlier analysis of some 600 of the donors applied high-throughput TCR beta sequencing to assess whether each TCR beta V gene segment acted as functional or pseudogenic. Donor age, sex, ethnicity and CMV serostatus were compiled together with the repertoire data. A later genetic analysis took genome-wide SNP genotypes for about 55% of the 666 donors and used that subset as a discovery cohort. All discovery cohort repertoires had been generated on a single sequencing platform. HLA typing included class I and class II loci at four-digit resolution. Typing coverage differed by locus: A, B, C, DRB1 and DQB1 were typed in roughly 620-630 donors, DQA1 in 500 to 550, DPA1 in approximately 610, and DPB1 in just under 490. Because of strong linkage in the cohort, a handful of DR-DQ haplotypes were treated as single units for association and clustering. On average, about 240,000 unique TCR beta nucleotide sequences were sequenced per donor among more than 350 genotyped donors of the cohort, with roughly 20% of those sequences being non-productive.

General findings and caveats noted by the study authors: According to the authors, the approach could potentially be generalized to other disease states and immunological phenotypes. The sequencing pipeline was judged likely to have produced a cluster of highly shared sequence variants as a technical artifact. Correlated functional status among segregating V segments might reflect linkage disequilibrium, but an unknown experimental factor could not be ruled out. Across donors, most TCR sequences were observed very rarely, whereas some public TCRs were present in many individuals. In vitro tests confirmed that a few of the cytomegalovirus-associated TCR beta chains recognize cytomegalovirus antigens. Presence/absence analyses assumed roughly uniform sequencing depth across donors, an assumption that may not hold. In a later genetic analysis, a missense DCLRE1C variant was associated with V-gene and J-gene trimming of TCR beta chains, and the association was replicated in an independent cohort. In an earlier analysis of roughly 560 of the donors, most TCR beta V segments were observed in productive rearrangements about 87% or about 30% of the time, broadly matching IMGT annotations. A further reported finding was that TCR beta sequences accurately predicted the HLA-A and HLA-B alleles for most subjects in the first cohort. The cohort was sequenced for TCR beta chains only, and without alpha or paired-chain data the features that could be detected were limited. A later analysis found that most CMV-associated TCR beta chains appeared HLA-restricted, with HLA associations seemingly driven largely by CMV exposure. At a false discovery rate of 0.05, a later analysis linked 15,000 to 20,000 TCR beta sequences to specific HLA alleles. According to a later genetic analysis, donors in an Asian-associated ancestry cluster had fewer N-insertions in productive TCRs than the approximately 700-donor mean. A total of 150 to 200 TCR beta chains were listed by the study as associated with cytomegalovirus. Some IMGT-functional V segments, including TRBV6-2 and TRBV6-3, could not be told apart with the 87-base-pair reads, so those segments were excluded. A later analysis found that TCR association rates varied across HLA loci, with DRB1 alleles showing the most associated TCRs and HLA-C alleles the fewest. Fewer than 20 rarely observed V segments, including chromosome 9 orphons, were excluded from the earlier analysis of approximately 500 of the donors because counts were too low. In a later analysis, several top co-occurrence clusters were reported to appear linked to parvovirus B19, influenza, CMV and Epstein-Barr virus. Strong co-occurrence of HLA alleles, especially DR and DQ, made assigning TCR associations to individual alleles difficult. CMV serostatus was the only immune exposure information available for the cohort. Because HLA typing was missing for some donors at each locus, association tests included only the typed subset. In a later analysis, HLA-associated TCR beta chains were found to be more clonally expanded and to have lower generation probabilities than equally common non-associated chains. The classifier was reported to diagnose cytomegalovirus status with high specificity and sensitivity in both the original cohort and the validation cohort.

This clone was seen a handful of times. Its cognate antigen has yet to be identified. No base qualities exist here, and no much larger clone lies one base off it. The germline V gene supplies CDR1 SNHLY and CDR2 FYNNEI. V drops 5 bases and J drops 5 bases, leaving 15 bases in between. The CDR3 covers 14 residues, taking in both the cysteine and the phenylalanine. The only DNA kept is the CDR3, 42 bases in frame from the first base. To prepare the library, the immunoSEQ multiplex PCR assay was applied. A mixture of 60 forward primers for TCR Vbeta segments and 13 reverse primers for TCR Jbeta segments was used in the multiplex PCR. The CDR3 region of rearranged TCR beta genes was amplified from genomic DNA by a multiplex PCR assay. Amplified TCR beta libraries were sequenced as 87-base-pair reads on the Illumina HiSeq System. Per the original workflow: A later analysis counted around 72 million unique TCR beta chains across the 550 to 800 repertoires, and some 11 million of these chains were shared by at least two donors. To remove PCR and sequencing errors, raw reads were error-corrected and collapsed into unique sequences using a nearest-neighbor algorithm that merged closely related sequences. V, D and J gene segments were assigned by aligning CDR3 sequences to IMGT reference sequences. Each retained sequence needed at least a six-nucleotide match to both a V gene segment and a J gene segment. A rearrangement counted as productive if the CDR3 had no stop codons and remained in frame with V and J, and every other rearrangement counted as non-productive. Following IMGT convention, CDR3 was defined as the stretch from the second conserved V-encoded cysteine to the conserved J-encoded phenylalanine. The earlier analysis of a few hundred of the donors excluded any sequence lacking an unambiguous match to a single V gene segment. In an earlier analysis of several hundred of the donors, V segments were called functional above 56.7% productive rearrangements and were called segregating when the between-donor standard deviation exceeded 5%. A statistical classification framework was built to diagnose cytomegalovirus status from the catalog of TCR beta chain sequences. In a later analysis, V and J genes were assigned by comparing TCR nucleotide sequences against IMGT/GENE-DB human TR gene sequences. The TCRdist pipeline was used in a later analysis to assign CDR3 sequences and most-parsimonious VDJ recombination scenarios. In a later analysis, every TCR beta chain was defined by the combination of its CDR3 amino acid sequence and its V-gene family, and reads without a unique V-gene family were dropped. In a later analysis, a few hundred highly shared, low-generation-probability nucleotide sequences were removed to address suspected cross-contamination and a sequencing artifact. A later analysis calculated a clonal expansion index for each public chain from normalized within-repertoire ranks of inferred template counts. Generation probabilities in a later analysis came from a VDJ recombination model fitted to out-of-frame rearrangements, and those results were checked against IGoR. In a later analysis, TCR-TCR, TCR-HLA and TCR-CMV co-occurrence was scored with hypergeometric tests, and a repertoire-size bias correction was applied to TCR pairs. To estimate false discovery rates, a later analysis permuted the HLA or CMV assignments 20 times. A later analysis grouped co-occurring TCRs with DBSCAN, adding TCRdist sequence similarity when clustering within HLA-allele-positive subsets. Repertoires with fewer than 30,000 or more than 120,000 public chains, plus five repertoires with anomalous nucleotide sharing, were excluded from co-occurrence clustering. The clones in this table, taken by TCRdb from immuneACCESS, are in-frame only. Not every clone is retained; where verified, under half of the shortfall comes from an unresolved V gene, and the cause of the rest is unknown. The V and J calls and the clone size are those of that table, but D and trimming were determined from the DNA. A total of approximately 130,000 clones appear in this sample, less than 85% of them only once. The top ten clonotypes cover 1.5% of the sample.

The cohort consisted of hundreds of healthy bone marrow donors. At the time of sampling, every cohort member was nominally healthy, though immune exposures that went unrecorded were likely present. The donor tested CMV seronegative and was one of the 352 seronegative cohort members. Every donor gave a peripheral blood sample, and the peripheral blood mononuclear cells from that sample were used for TCR beta sequencing. Genomic DNA was extracted from the blood cell samples with the Qiagen DNeasy Blood Extraction Kit. The specimen was PBMCs. Here the chain combines TRBV2 and TRBJ1-2; tentative D gene TRBD1, with 5 bases matching. The receptor's source is a man aged 40-55 years in good health and CMV-seronegative. The DNA sequence is as follows: TGTGCCAGCAGTCAGTTAGGGGTCGGTTATGGCTACACCTTC. Its translation is CASSQLGVGYGYTF.